The TCR beta chain under discussion was sequenced for a study of blood T cell repertoires in COVID-19. The germline gives CDR1 WNHNN, CDR2 SYGVQD (reference sequence). The CDR3 loop spans 13 amino acids. V lost 6 bases, J lost 6 bases, and 13 bases lay in between. Profiled with immunoSEQ multiplex PCR; TCRdb holds only in-frame clones, not every one. Of approximately 170,000 clones listed, roughly 78% are singletons. This TCR was recovered from a woman between 65 and 79 years old in a cohort exposed to, infected with or recovered from COVID-19 (not recorded which). The chain is built from TRBV10-1 and TRBJ2-3; D unclear. Sequenced material: PBMCs or T cells enriched from blood (not recorded which). This CDR3 reads CASSATRLDTQYF. CDR3 sequence (DNA): TGCGCCAGCAGCGCCACCAGATTGGATACGCAGTATTTT.